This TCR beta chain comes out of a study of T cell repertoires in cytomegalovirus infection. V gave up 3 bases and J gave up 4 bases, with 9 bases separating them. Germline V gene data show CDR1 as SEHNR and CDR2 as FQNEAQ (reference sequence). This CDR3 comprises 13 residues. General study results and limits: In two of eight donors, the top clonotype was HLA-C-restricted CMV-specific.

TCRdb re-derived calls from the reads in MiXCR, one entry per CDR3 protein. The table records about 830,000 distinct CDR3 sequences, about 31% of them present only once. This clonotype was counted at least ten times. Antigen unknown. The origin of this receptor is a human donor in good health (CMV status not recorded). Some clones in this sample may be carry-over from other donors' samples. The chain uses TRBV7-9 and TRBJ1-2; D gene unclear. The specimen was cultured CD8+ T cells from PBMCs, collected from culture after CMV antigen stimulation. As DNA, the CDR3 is TGTGCCAGCAGCTTGGGCGGTCCCTATGGCTACACCTTC. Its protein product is CASSLGGPYGYTF. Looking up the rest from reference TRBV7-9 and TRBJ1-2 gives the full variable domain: DTGVSQNPRHKITKRGQNVTFRCDPISEHNRLYWYRQTLGQGPEFLTYFQNEAQLEKSRLLSDRFSAERPKGSFSTLEIQRTEQGDSAMYLCASSLGGPYGYTFGSGTRLTVV.